The T cell receptor (beta chain) described here comes from a study of blood T cell repertoires in COVID-19 (TCRdb year 2020). Some background on the complete study: Collaborator samples came from the United States, Italy and Spain and covered acute and convalescent phases of COVID-19. The prospective study material was composed of cDNA or gDNA derived from T cells, B-cell-depleted T cells, or PBMCs. Deeply sampled blood TCRbeta repertoires from subjects exposed to, actively infected with, or recovered from COVID-19 were included in the dataset. The repertoires were released in a freely available public database intended as a resource for research on the immune response to SARS-CoV-2. Samples were obtained from the ongoing ImmuneRACE study (first 160 participants) and from about 1,300 subjects provided by 6 global collaborators. Sample metadata almost always included a de-identified subject ID, COVID-19 status, age in years and sex. Where HLA class I and class II types were available, the types were taken from metadata supplied by the sample provider, not from assay-based typing. Paper-wide results and their limitations: Clinical and demographic metadata were provided uncurated, with the amount varying by source and participant.

Collaborating institutions collected whole blood in K2EDTA tubes following their own protocols. For TCRbeta analysis, collaborator samples were shipped as frozen whole blood, as isolated PBMCs, or as DNA extracted from either sample type. Remarks on this clone: Its antigen remains unidentified. The input lacks base qualities; no much larger clone sits a single base away.

Spanning cysteine to phenylalanine, the CDR3 consists of 13 amino acids. The read is trimmed to its CDR3 DNA, 39 bases read in frame from base 1. Compared with germline, V lacks 4 bases and J lacks 4 bases; bases without a gene match: 1. From the germline V gene, CDR1 is KGHSH and CDR2 is LQKENI. TCRbeta CDR3 regions were amplified from genomic DNA by means of the immunoSEQ Assay, a bias-controlled multiplex PCR. In the paper's pipeline: The number of nucleated cells in each sample was estimated from the amplification of reference gene primers within the assay. To quantify the absolute abundance of each unique TCRbeta CDR3 rearrangement, sequence reads were collapsed and filtered. For each sample, productive Simpson clonality was calculated as the square root of Simpson's diversity index over productive rearrangements. The clones in this table, taken by TCRdb from immuneACCESS, are in-frame only. Not every clone is retained; where verified, under half of the shortfall comes from an unresolved V gene, and the cause of the rest is unknown. D and trimming come from the DNA, and the V and J calls and clone size come from that table. The table for this sample lists 84,000 or so clones; roughly 80% of them were counted only once. The top ten clones comprise 15% to 17% of the sample.

The rearranged chain carries TRBV18 and TRBJ2-7; 10 bases in between match TRBD1. The sequence derives from a woman of 80 years or more with acute or convalescent COVID-19. Sequencing was performed on peripheral blood. CDR3 region: CASSRDRGYEQYF. The sequenced DNA: TGTGCCAGCTCACGGGACAGGGGATACGAGCAGTACTTC.